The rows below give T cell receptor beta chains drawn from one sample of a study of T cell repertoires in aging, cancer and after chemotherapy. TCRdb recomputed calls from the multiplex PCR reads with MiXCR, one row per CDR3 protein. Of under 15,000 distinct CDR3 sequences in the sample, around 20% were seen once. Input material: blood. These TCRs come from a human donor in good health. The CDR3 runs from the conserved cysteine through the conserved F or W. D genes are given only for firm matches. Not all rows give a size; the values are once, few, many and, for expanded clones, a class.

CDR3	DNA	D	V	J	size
CASSLAATDTEAFF	TGCGCCAGCAGCTTGGCAGCTACTGACACTGAAGCTTTCTTT	-	TRBV5-1	TRBJ1-1	few
CASTTTGITYNSPLHF	TGTGCCAGTACCACGACAGGGATAACCTATAATTCACCCCTCCACTTT	TRBD1	TRBV19	TRBJ1-6	medium-sized
CASSEALNSPLHF	TGTGCCAGCAGTGAAGCGCTTAATTCACCCCTCCACTTT	-	TRBV6-1	TRBJ1-6	medium-sized
CASSEYGGYGYTF	TGTGCCAGCAGTGAATACGGGGGGTATGGCTACACCTTC	-	TRBV25-1	TRBJ1-2	-
CASSIPTMNTEAFF	TGTGCCAGTAGTATCCCCACTATGAACACTGAAGCTTTCTTT	-	TRBV19	TRBJ1-1	medium-sized
CATGRVGQGAKKLFF	TGTGCCACTGGGCGAGTGGGACAGGGGGCGAAAAAACTGTTTTTT	TRBD1	TRBV6-5	TRBJ1-4	-
CASGAQGEAFF	TGTGCCAGCGGGGCCCAAGGGGAAGCTTTCTTT	-	TRBV9	TRBJ1-1	-
CASTFDRGTYGYTF	TGTGCCAGCACTTTTGACAGGGGGACCTATGGCTACACCTTC	TRBD1	TRBV12-3/TRBV12-4	TRBJ1-2	-
CASSLMGQGGHTQYF	TGTGCCAGCAGCTTAATGGGACAGGGTGGGCATACGCAGTATTTT	TRBD1	TRBV7-2	TRBJ2-3	many
CASGRPSSYNSPLHF	TGCGCCAGCGGGCGTCCGAGCTCCTATAATTCACCCCTCCACTTT	-	TRBV4-1	TRBJ1-6	few
CASSPPGQAISYSNQPQHF	TGTGCCAGCTCACCGCCGGGACAGGCCATATCATATAGCAATCAGCCCCAGCATTTT	TRBD1	TRBV18	TRBJ1-5	-
CSVEVGEEGANVLTF	TGCAGCGTTGAAGTCGGGGAAGAGGGGGCCAACGTCCTGACTTTC	-	TRBV29-1	TRBJ2-6	medium-sized